At least ten counts were recorded for the clone carrying this T cell receptor beta chain. Arm-PCR of CDR3 regions and iRepertoire HTBI primers were the basis on which TCR beta libraries were built. TCRdb independently ran MiXCR on the multiplex PCR reads; one entry per CDR3 protein. Here the sample spans 400,000 to 450,000 distinct CDR3 sequences, 16% being singletons. The germline gives CDR1 DFQATT, CDR2 SNEGSKA (reference sequence). The CDR3 has 15 amino acids. The V and J ends lost 6 bases and 5 bases, in that order; junction bases with no gene match: 15. These data originate in a study of regulatory T cells in long-lasting Graves disease. Time point denoted: newly diagnosed GD, antithyroid drugs for less than 3 months. The TCR library used RNA extracted from PBMCs. This sample also belongs to another study, concerning T cells in Graves' hyperthyroidism and ophthalmopathy.

V and J are TRBV20-1 and TRBJ1-1; 7 bases fit TRBD1. The specimen comprised peripheral blood mononuclear cells (PBMCs), sampled at new diagnosis, from a patient treated with antithyroid drugs. The sequence derives from a woman in her thirties with Graves disease. CDR3 in DNA: TGCAGTGCACCATACCTAGGGGGCGCATCGACTGAAGCTTTCTTT. This codes for CSAPYLGGASTEAFF.